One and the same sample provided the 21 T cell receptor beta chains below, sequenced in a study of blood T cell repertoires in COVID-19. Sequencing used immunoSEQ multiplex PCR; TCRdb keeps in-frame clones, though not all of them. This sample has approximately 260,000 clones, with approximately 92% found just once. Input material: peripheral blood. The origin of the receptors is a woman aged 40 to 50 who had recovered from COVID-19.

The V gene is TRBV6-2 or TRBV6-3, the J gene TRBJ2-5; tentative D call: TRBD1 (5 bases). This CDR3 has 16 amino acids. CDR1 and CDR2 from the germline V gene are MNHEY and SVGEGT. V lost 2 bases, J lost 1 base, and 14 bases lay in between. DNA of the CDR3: TGTGCCAGCAGTTACGAAATTGGACAATTCCAAGAGACCCAGTACTTC. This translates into CASSYEIGQFQETQYF.

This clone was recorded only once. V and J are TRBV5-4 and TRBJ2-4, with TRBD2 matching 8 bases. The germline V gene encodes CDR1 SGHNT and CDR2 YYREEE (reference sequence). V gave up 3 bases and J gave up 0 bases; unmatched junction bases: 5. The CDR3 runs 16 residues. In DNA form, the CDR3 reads TGTGCCAGCAGCTCTCAAGCGGGAGAAGCCAAAAACATTCAGTACTTC. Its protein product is CASSSQAGEAKNIQYF.

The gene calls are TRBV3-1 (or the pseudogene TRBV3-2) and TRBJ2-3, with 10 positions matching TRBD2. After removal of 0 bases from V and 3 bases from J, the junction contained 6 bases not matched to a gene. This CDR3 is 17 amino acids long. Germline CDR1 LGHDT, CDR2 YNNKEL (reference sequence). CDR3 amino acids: CASSQDWSGGATDTQYF. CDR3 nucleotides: TGTGCCAGCAGCCAAGATTGGAGCGGGGGGGCGACAGATACGCAGTATTTT.

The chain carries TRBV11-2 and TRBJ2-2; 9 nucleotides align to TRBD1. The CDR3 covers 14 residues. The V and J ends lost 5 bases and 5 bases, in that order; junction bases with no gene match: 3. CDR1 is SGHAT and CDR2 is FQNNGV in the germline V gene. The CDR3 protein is CASSPQGATGELFF. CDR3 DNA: TGTGCCAGCAGCCCACAGGGGGCGACCGGGGAGCTGTTTTTT.

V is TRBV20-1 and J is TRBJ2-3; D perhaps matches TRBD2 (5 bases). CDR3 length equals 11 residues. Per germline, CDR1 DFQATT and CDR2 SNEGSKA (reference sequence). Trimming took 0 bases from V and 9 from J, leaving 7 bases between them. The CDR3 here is CSARDTGTQYF. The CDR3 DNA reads TGCAGTGCTAGAGATACGGGGACGCAGTATTTT.

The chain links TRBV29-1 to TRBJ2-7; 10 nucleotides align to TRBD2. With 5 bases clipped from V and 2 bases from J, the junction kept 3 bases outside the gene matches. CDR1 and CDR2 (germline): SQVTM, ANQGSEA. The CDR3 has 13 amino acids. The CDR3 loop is CSVLAGDAYEQYF. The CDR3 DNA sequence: TGCAGCGTTCTAGCGGGGGACGCCTACGAGCAGTACTTC.

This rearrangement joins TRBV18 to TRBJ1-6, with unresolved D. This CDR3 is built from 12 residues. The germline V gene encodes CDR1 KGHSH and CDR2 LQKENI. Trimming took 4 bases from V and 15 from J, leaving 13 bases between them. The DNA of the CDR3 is TGTGCCAGCTCACTTACCGGTGAAATCCTCCACTTT. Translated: CASSLTGEILHF. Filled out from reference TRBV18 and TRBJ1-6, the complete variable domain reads NAGVMQNPRHLVRRRGQEARLRCSPMKGHSHVYWYRQLPEEGLKFMVYLQKENIIDESGMPKERFSAEFPKEGPSILRIQQVVRGDSAAYFCASSLTGEILHFGNGTRLTVT.

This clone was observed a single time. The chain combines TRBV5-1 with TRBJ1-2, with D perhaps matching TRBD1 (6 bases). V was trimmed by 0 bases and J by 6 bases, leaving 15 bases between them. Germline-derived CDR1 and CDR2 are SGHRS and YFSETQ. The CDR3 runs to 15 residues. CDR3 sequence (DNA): TGCGCCAGCAGCTTGGAGGAGCAGGGGCTTAATGGCTACACCTTC. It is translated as CASSLEEQGLNGYTF.

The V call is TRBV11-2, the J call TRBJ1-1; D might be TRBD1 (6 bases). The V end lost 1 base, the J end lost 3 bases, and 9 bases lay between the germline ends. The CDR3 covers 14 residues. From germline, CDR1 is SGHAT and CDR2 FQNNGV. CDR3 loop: CASSLVNRDTEAFF. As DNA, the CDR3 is TGTGCCAGCAGCTTAGTAAACAGGGACACTGAAGCTTTCTTT.

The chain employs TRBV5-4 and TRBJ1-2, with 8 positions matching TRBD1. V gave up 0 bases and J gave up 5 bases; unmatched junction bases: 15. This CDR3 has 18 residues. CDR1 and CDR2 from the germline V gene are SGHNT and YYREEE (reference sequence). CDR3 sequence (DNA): TGTGCCAGCAGCTTGGGGGGCAATTCGAGACAGGGGCTTTATGGCTACACCTTC. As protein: CASSLGGNSRQGLYGYTF.

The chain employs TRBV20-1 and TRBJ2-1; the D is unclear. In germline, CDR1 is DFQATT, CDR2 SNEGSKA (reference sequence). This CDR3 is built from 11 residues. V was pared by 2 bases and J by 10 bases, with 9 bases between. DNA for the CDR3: TGCAGTGCTAGAACCGACTCGGAGCAGTTCTTC. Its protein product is CSARTDSEQFF.

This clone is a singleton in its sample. The DNA for the CDR3 is TGTGCCAGCAGCTTAGATGGGGACTATACGGAGCAGTTCTTC. Translation gives CASSLDGDYTEQFF. V gene TRBV7-2 combines with J gene TRBJ2-1; 7 bases are shared with TRBD2. The CDR3 extends over 14 amino acids. V gave up 1 base and J gave up 10 bases; unmatched junction bases: 7. The germline CDR1 and CDR2 sequences are SGHTA and FQGNSA.

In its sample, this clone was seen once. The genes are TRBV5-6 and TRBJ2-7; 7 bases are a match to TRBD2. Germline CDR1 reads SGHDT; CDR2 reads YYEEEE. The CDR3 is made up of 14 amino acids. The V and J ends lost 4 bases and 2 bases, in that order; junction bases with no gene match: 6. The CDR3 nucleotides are TGTGCCAGCAGCGGGGGGGACTCCCCCTACGAGCAGTACGTC. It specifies CASSGGDSPYEQYV.

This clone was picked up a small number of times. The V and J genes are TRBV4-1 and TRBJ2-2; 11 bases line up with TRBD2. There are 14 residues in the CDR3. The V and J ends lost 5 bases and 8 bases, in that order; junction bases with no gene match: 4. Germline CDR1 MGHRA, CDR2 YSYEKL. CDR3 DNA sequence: TGCGCCAGCAGCGTACTAGCGGGGGAGGGGGAGCTGTTTTTT. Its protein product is CASSVLAGEGELFF.

The CDR3 protein is CASSEQGQGNIQYF. CDR3 DNA sequence: TGTGCCAGCAGTGAACAGGGACAGGGGAACATTCAGTACTTC. This chain joins TRBV2 and TRBJ2-4; 10 nucleotides match TRBD1. Per the germline V gene, CDR1 is SNHLY and CDR2 is FYNNEI. The CDR3 loop spans 14 amino acids. The junction had 2 bases not matched to a gene; V was cut back by 2 bases and J by 7 bases.

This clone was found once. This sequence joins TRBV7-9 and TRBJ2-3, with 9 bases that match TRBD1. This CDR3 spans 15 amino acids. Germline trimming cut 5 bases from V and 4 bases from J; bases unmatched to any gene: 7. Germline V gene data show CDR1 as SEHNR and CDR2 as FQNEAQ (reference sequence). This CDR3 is CASSPTGGSADTQYF. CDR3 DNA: TGTGCCAGCAGCCCTACAGGGGGCTCGGCAGATACGCAGTATTTT. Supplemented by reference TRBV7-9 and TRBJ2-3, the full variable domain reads DTGVSQNPRHKITKRGQNVTFRCDPISEHNRLYWYRQTLGQGPEFLTYFQNEAQLEKSRLLSDRFSAERPKGSFSTLEIQRTEQGDSAMYLCASSPTGGSADTQYFGPGTRLTVL.

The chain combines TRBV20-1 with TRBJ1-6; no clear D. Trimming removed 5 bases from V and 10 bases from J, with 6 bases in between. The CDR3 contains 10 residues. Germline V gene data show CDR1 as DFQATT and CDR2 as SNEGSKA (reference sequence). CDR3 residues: CSAGTSPLHF. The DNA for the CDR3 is TGCAGTGCTGGCACGTCACCCCTCCACTTT.

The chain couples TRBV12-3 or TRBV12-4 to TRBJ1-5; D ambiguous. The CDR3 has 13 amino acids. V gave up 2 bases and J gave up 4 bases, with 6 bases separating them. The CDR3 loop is CASSLQENQPQHF. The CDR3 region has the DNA TGTGCCAGCAGTTTACAGGAAAATCAGCCCCAGCATTTT.

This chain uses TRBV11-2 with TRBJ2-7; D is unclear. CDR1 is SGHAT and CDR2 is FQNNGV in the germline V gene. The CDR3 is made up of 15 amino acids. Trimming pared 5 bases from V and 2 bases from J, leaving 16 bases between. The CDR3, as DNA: TGTGCCAGCAGCACCCCCGGCGGCGAACCCTACGAGCAGTACTTC. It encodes CASSTPGGEPYEQYF.

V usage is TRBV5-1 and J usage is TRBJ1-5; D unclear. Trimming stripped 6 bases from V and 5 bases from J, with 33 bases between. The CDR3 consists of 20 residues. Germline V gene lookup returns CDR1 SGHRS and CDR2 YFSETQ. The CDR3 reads CASTKNGPGESSRRDQPQHF. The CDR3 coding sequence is TGCGCCAGCACCAAAAACGGCCCCGGTGAATCCTCTCGGAGGGATCAGCCCCAGCATTTT.

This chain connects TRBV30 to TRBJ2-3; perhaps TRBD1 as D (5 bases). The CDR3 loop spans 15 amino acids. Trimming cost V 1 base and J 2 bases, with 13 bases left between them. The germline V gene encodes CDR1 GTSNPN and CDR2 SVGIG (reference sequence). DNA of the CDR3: TGTGCCTGGAGTGGGGGCCTCGGACACACAGATACGCAGTATTTT. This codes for CAWSGGLGHTDTQYF.